The 21 T cell receptor beta chains below come from one sample, sequenced in a study of T cells after yellow fever vaccination. Via MiXCR, TCRdb re-called the 5' RACE reads, giving one row per CDR3 protein. The table has under 700,000 distinct CDR3 sequences, 17% seen once. The sequencing here drew on PBMCs, taken 4 to 6 days after the first yellow fever vaccination. The receptors originated from a man younger than 35 who received the YFV17D yellow fever vaccine.

The chain joins TRBV10-3 to TRBJ1-5, with a tentative D call TRBD1 (5 bases). V was shortened by 0 bases and J by 6 bases, with 9 bases between the two germline ends. Germline V gene sequence: CDR1 ENHRY, CDR2 SYGVKD. The CDR3 contains 14 residues. The CDR3, as DNA: TGTGCCATCAGTGAGTCTGGCGGGACTCAGCCCCAGCATTTT. Translating gives CAISESGGTQPQHF.

The V call is TRBV5-1, the J call TRBJ1-1; D possibly corresponds to TRBD1 (5 bases). V gave up 2 bases and J gave up 4 bases, with 12 bases separating them. The CDR3 length is 14 residues. Germline V gene sequence: CDR1 SGHRS, CDR2 YFSETQ. CDR3 region: CASSFGGGSTEAFF. The CDR3 DNA reads as TGCGCCAGCAGCTTCGGGGGGGGGAGCACTGAAGCTTTCTTT.

This clonotype was counted between two and nine times. This rearrangement joins TRBV7-2 to TRBJ1-3; possibly TRBD1 for D (5 bases). The CDR3 totals 15 residues. Germline values: CDR1 SGHTA, CDR2 FQGNSA. Trimming took 5 bases from V and 2 from J, leaving 13 bases between them. The CDR3 nucleotides are TGTGCCAGCAGCCCCTGGGGCCCTACTGGAAACACCATATATTTT. Translated, it gives CASSPWGPTGNTIYF.

The chain uses TRBV13 and TRBJ1-2; 9 bases fit TRBD1. Per the germline V gene, CDR1 is PRHDT and CDR2 is FYEKMQ (reference sequence). The CDR3 spans 15 residues. Trimming took 5 bases from V and 5 from J; bases not matched to a gene: 9. The CDR3 protein is CASSRKWTGVYGYTF. The CDR3 DNA sequence: TGTGCCAGCAGCAGGAAATGGACAGGGGTTTATGGCTACACCTTC.

This clonotype was observed a few times. The gene calls are TRBV20-1 and TRBJ2-4; 7 nucleotides agree with TRBD1. V gave up 4 bases and J gave up 3 bases; unmatched junction bases: 3. The CDR3 runs to 13 residues. Germline V gene data show CDR1 as DFQATT and CDR2 as SNEGSKA (reference sequence). The chain's CDR3 is CSAIGQDKNIQYF. DNA for the CDR3: TGCAGTGCTATTGGACAGGACAAAAACATTCAGTACTTC.

A few counts support this clonotype. This chain connects TRBV6-1 to TRBJ1-5; D gene ambiguous. Trimming removed 6 bases from V and 5 bases from J, with 11 bases in between. The CDR3 runs to 13 residues. Germline loops: CDR1 MNHNS, CDR2 SASEGT. The CDR3 region is CASREDGDQPQHF. In DNA form, the CDR3 reads TGTGCCAGCAGAGAGGACGGCGATCAGCCCCAGCATTTT.

The V and J genes are TRBV15 and TRBJ2-2, with 7 nucleotides matching TRBD1. Looked up from germline, CDR1 is LNHNV and CDR2 is YYDKDF (reference sequence). This CDR3 has 14 amino acids. J gave up 9 bases and V 2 bases, and 6 bases lay outside the gene matches. The CDR3 DNA follows: TGTGCCACCAGCAGACAGGGGGTGTTTCGGGAGCTGTTTTTT. Protein sequence: CATSRQGVFRELFF.

This clonotype showed up many times. The chain recombines TRBV5-6 with TRBJ2-5, with D hard to call. Germline V gives CDR1 SGHDT, CDR2 YYEEEE. V was trimmed by 0 bases and J by 2 bases, leaving 8 bases between them. The CDR3 extends over 14 amino acids. The CDR3 coding sequence is TGTGCCAGCAGCTTGGGGTTCAGACAAGAGACCCAGTACTTC. Translating it yields CASSLGFRQETQYF.

The chain links TRBV12-3 or TRBV12-4 to TRBJ2-6, with 15 bases fitting TRBD2. V gave up 7 bases and J gave up 2 bases; unmatched junction bases: 3. This CDR3 spans 17 amino acids. CDR3 loop: CASIGLAGGPGANVLTF. CDR3 bases: TGTGCCAGCATCGGACTAGCGGGGGGGCCTGGGGCCAACGTCCTGACTTTC.

V usage is TRBV7-9 and J usage is TRBJ1-4, with D possibly being TRBD1 (6 bases). CDR1 is SEHNR, CDR2 FQNEAQ, per germline (reference sequence). The CDR3 is 14 amino acids. The germline V and J ends were trimmed by 4 bases and 3 bases, with 9 bases remaining between them. The CDR3 is CASSSRGPNEKLFF. The CDR3 bases are TGTGCCAGCAGCTCCAGGGGACCTAATGAAAAACTGTTTTTT.

A few counts support this clonotype. The chain employs TRBV7-2 and TRBJ2-6, with D unclear. Germline V CDR1 and CDR2: SGHTA, FQGNSA. The ends were cut back, 2 bases at V and 2 bases at J, with 13 bases in the middle. This CDR3 contains 17 residues. This chain's CDR3 is CASSLRRTGTGANVLTF. DNA for the CDR3: TGTGCCAGCAGCTTAAGAAGGACCGGTACTGGGGCCAACGTCCTGACTTTC.

The chain joins TRBV7-8 to TRBJ2-3; 8 bases agree with TRBD2. CDR3 length: 15 amino acids. CDR1 is SGHVS, CDR2 FQNEAQ, per germline. The junction had 6 bases not matched to a gene; V was cut back by 0 bases and J by 7 bases. CDR3 protein: CASSLAWTSWNTQYF. The CDR3 coding sequence is TGTGCCAGCAGCTTAGCTTGGACTAGCTGGAATACGCAGTATTTT. The full variable domain, completed using reference TRBV7-8 and TRBJ2-3, is GAGVSQSPRYKVAKRGQDVALRCDPISGHVSLFWYQQALGQGPEFLTYFQNEAQLDKSGLPSDRFFAERPEGSVSTLKIQRTQQEDSAVYLCASSLAWTSWNTQYFGPGTRLTVL.

In its sample, this clonotype was seen a few times. The chain links TRBV5-1 to TRBJ2-4; TRBD2 is a possible D gene (6 bases). The CDR3 spans 13 residues. Germline assignment: CDR1 SGHRS and CDR2 YFSETQ. The ends were cut back, 0 bases at V and 8 bases at J, with 9 bases in the middle. This CDR3 is CASSLDGGYIQYF. CDR3 coding DNA: TGCGCCAGCAGCTTGGACGGGGGTTACATTCAGTACTTC.

Notes on this clonotype: This clone may be a read error of a much larger clone one base away. The chain couples TRBV12-3 or TRBV12-4 to TRBJ1-6; possible D gene TRBD1, 5 bases. This CDR3 has 12 amino acids. Trimming cost V 8 bases and J 10 bases, with 12 bases left between them. CDR3 in amino acids: CASGRRGSPLHF. The CDR3, as DNA: TGTGCCAGCGGAAGGAGGGGATCACCCCTCCACTTT.

The chain combines TRBV29-1 with TRBJ2-5; D may be TRBD2 (5 bases). Deletions cut 3 bases from V and 3 bases from J, with 8 bases between. The CDR3 contains 12 residues. Germline assignment: CDR1 SQVTM and CDR2 ANQGSEA. Here the CDR3 reads CSVDRREETQYF. Written as DNA, the CDR3 is TGCAGCGTTGATAGGCGGGAAGAGACCCAGTACTTC.

The chain joins TRBV5-4 to TRBJ2-2; D might be TRBD2 (7 bases). Germline V lookup: CDR1 SGHNT, CDR2 YYREEE (reference sequence). Trimming took 4 bases from V and 7 from J, leaving 23 bases between them. The CDR3 is 17 amino acids. In DNA form, the CDR3 reads TGTGCCAGCAGCCGCGCCTCGGGGGGCGGGGGTGACGGGGAGCTGTTTTTT. Amino acid sequence: CASSRASGGGGDGELFF. Combining the CDR3 with reference TRBV5-4 and TRBJ2-2 gives the whole variable domain ETGVTQSPTHLIKTRGQQVTLRCSSQSGHNTVSWYQQALGQGPQFIFQYYREEENGRGNFPPRFSGLQFPNYSSELNVNALELDDSALYLCASSRASGGGGDGELFFGEGSRLTVL.

This sequence joins TRBV7-9 and TRBJ1-1; D not certain. The CDR3 sequence is 15 residues long. Trimming pared 5 bases from V and 2 bases from J, leaving 15 bases between. The germline CDR1 and CDR2 sequences are SEHNR and FQNEAQ (reference sequence). DNA for the CDR3: TGTGCCAGCAGCGAACCCGTCTGGGGAAACACTGAAGCTTTCTTT. Its translation: CASSEPVWGNTEAFF.

The V gene is TRBV3-1, the J gene TRBJ2-7, with a possible D match to TRBD1 (6 bases). This CDR3 has 16 residues. The V gene's germline CDR1 is LGHDT and CDR2 YNNKEL (reference sequence). V lost 0 bases and J lost 3, with 15 bases in between. CDR3 sequence reads: CASSQDYARGRYEQYF. The CDR3 DNA follows: TGTGCCAGCAGCCAAGATTACGCCAGGGGACGCTACGAGCAGTACTTC.

The rearrangement uses TRBV6-2 or TRBV6-3 and TRBJ2-5, with TRBD2 matching 8 bases. This CDR3 spans 13 amino acids. The trim removed 10 bases at V and 4 bases at J, leaving 8 bases unmatched. Germline CDR1 is MNHEY and CDR2 is SVGEGT. Written as DNA, the CDR3 is TGTGCCATACGAGGACTAGCACGAGAGACCCAGTACTTC. The encoded protein is CAIRGLARETQYF.

The rearrangement links TRBV9 to TRBJ2-2; TRBD1 matches 8 bases. The CDR3 runs to 16 residues. J lost 6 bases, V lost 0 bases, and 7 bases had no gene match. Per the germline V gene, CDR1 is SGDLS and CDR2 is YYNGEE. CDR3 nucleotide sequence: TGTGCCAGCAGCGTAGGAGGGAGGACAGGGTCCGGGGAGCTGTTTTTT. Its translation: CASSVGGRTGSGELFF.

J is TRBJ2-5 and V is TRBV4-2; maybe TRBD1 (6 bases). The CDR3 has 16 residues. Germline CDR1 reads LGHNA; CDR2 reads YNFKEQ. V was pared by 3 bases and J by 4 bases, with 18 bases between. DNA of the CDR3: TGTGCCAGCAGCCAGGGGACAAGTGGAGTCGGAGAGACCCAGTACTTC. Protein: CASSQGTSGVGETQYF.